This TCR beta chain was profiled in a study of T cells in Graves' hyperthyroidism and ophthalmopathy (dated by TCRdb to about 2019). In the study overall: Peripheral blood samples were taken at the time of initial diagnosis, prior to any treatment. To identify TCR V-J signatures that set the groups apart, the researchers used a discovery cohort of more than 95 patients, made up of under 50 with Graves' ophthalmopathy and 57 with stable Graves' hyperthyroidism. An independent validation cohort of under 20 hyperthyroidism patients and 15 or so patients who later progressed to ophthalmopathy tested prospective prediction of ophthalmopathy. For training and testing, the approximately 92 patients in the discovery cohort were randomly divided in a 7:3 ratio. In addition, the study compared T-cell repertoires in thyroid tissue and in blood from roughly six Graves' hyperthyroidism patients. Once sampling was done, hyperthyroidism patients were given methimazole at a starting dose of 30 mg daily, whereas ophthalmopathy patients were given high-dose intravenous methylprednisolone. The paper reports TCR Vbeta CDR3 sequencing of some 140 peripheral blood samples: under 45 ophthalmopathy, fewer than 80 hyperthyroidism and approximately 17 progressor patients.

CDR1 SGHVS and CDR2 FNYEAQ were looked up in the germline V gene. The junction carries 16 bases between V and J, which are trimmed by 4 bases and 4 bases respectively. From cysteine to phenylalanine, the CDR3 is 15 amino acids long. Only CDR3 DNA remains: 45 bases, in frame from the first base. This clonotype was seen at least ten times. The antigen this receptor binds is unknown. The sample holds no much larger clone one base away, and base qualities are not on file. In the ophthalmopathy patients, disease was moderately to severely active, with a Clinical Activity Score of 3 or more, a NOSPECS grade of 4 or more, and a duration of less than 3 months. Patients with uncontrolled infections, other autoimmune diseases, pregnancy or lactation were excluded. Diagnoses relied on clinical symptoms, serum thyroxine and TRAb, thyroid ultrasound and orbital computed tomography. PBMCs were isolated from roughly 10 ml of fresh peripheral blood by Ficoll-Paque density gradient centrifugation. Total RNA was extracted with Trizol reagent, and quality was checked on an Agilent 2100 Bioanalyzer.

Results the study describes overall, beyond this receptor: In validation, progression to ophthalmopathy was predicted by the model with almost 71% sensitivity and roughly 76% specificity, a median of around 5.9 months before onset. Most expanded thyroid clonotypes (frequency above 0.001) were also detected in blood, suggesting blood repertoires may reflect thyroid immune responses. Ophthalmopathy was separated from stable hyperthyroidism by a 13 V-J signature model, with 85% to 90% sensitivity and roughly 81% specificity obtained in cross-validation and 80%/75% obtained in testing. No statistical method was used to set the sample size in advance, and investigators knew the group allocation.

TCR beta CDR3 regions were amplified from RNA transcripts. A first-round RT-PCR of the TCR CDR3 used the HTBI primer set with the Qiagen OneStep RT-PCR kit. The libraries were constructed in a second round of multiplex PCR and then size-selected and purified. Paired-end sequencing of the libraries was performed with 100 bp reads on an Illumina HiSeq2000. Per the source publication's procedure: SOAPnuke was used to process the raw data, removing reads that contained adapters or uncalled bases, had a mean Phred below 15, or lacked an exact match to the constant primer or identifier. High-quality paired reads were merged using COPE v1.2.5, and each unique nucleotide sequence was defined as a clonotype. MiTCR v1.1 was used to align clonotypes to the IMGT TRBV, TRBD and TRBJ reference segments. Analysis was restricted to V-J combinations with a frequency above 0.0001, which covered roughly 99% of repertoires. A TCS score was defined as the ratio of F50 (clonal expansion) to E x V (chaos), with BLOSUM62-based TCRdist applied between CDR3 peptides within each V-J. Welch's t-statistics and random forest reduced some 510 V-J features to 13, which were used in a naive Bayes classifier (R e1071). Using fastp at Q25 and MiXCR, TCRdb reprocessed the public reads and kept productive beta chains. Rows merge per CDR3 protein into single entries with the most common DNA and genes. TCRdb, not the original authors, processed these V and J calls. Recorded for this sample are about 520,000 distinct CDR3 sequences; approximately 24% of them occurred a single time. In total, the top ten clones hold about 11% of the sample.

Sequencing was done on a sample of blood. This chain joins TRBV7-6 to TRBJ1-1; D gene: possibly TRBD1, on 5 matching bases. The clonotype comes from a woman under 40 with Graves' ophthalmopathy. The encoded CDR3 is CASSWGGSGGTEAFF. The sequence in DNA is TGTGCCAGCAGCTGGGGGGGTTCGGGGGGCACTGAAGCTTTCTTT. The CDR3 plus the reference TRBV7-6 and TRBJ1-1 genes for the other parts give the full variable domain: GAGVSQSPRYKVTKRGQDVALRCDPISGHVSLYWYRQALGQGPEFLTYFNYEAQQDKSGLPNDRFSAERPEGSISTLTIQRTEQRDSAMYRCASSWGGSGGTEAFFGQGTRLTVV.